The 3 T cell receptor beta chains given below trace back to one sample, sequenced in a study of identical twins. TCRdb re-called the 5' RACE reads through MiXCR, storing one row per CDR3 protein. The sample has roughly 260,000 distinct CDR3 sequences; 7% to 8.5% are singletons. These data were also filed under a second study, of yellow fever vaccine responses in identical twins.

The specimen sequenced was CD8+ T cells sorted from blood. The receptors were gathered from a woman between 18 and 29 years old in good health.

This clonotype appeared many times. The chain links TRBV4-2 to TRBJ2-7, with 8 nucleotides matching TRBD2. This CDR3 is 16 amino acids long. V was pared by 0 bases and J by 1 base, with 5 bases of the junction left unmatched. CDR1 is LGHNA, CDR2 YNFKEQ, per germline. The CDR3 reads CASSQDHAGGSYEQYF. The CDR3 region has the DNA TGTGCCAGCAGCCAAGATCACGCGGGAGGTTCCTACGAGCAGTACTTC.

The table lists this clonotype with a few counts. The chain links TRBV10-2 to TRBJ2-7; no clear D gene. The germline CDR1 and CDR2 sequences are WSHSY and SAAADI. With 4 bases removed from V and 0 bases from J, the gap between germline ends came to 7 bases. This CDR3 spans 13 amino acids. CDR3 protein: CASSVGSSYEQYF. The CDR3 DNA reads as TGCGCCAGCAGTGTAGGCAGCTCCTACGAGCAGTACTTC.

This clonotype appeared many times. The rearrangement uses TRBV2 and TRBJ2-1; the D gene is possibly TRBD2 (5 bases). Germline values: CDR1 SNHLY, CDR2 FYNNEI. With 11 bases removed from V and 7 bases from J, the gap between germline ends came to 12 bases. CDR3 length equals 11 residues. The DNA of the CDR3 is TGTGCCTCAGAGGGAGCTAATGAGCAGTTCTTC. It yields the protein CASEGANEQFF.